The 15 T cell receptor beta chains reported below all come from one sample, sequenced in a study of blood T cell repertoires in COVID-19. TCRdb's copy holds only in-frame clones and misses some; the assay was immunoSEQ multiplex PCR. The table records about 120,000 clones, around 86% of them present only once. The specimen sequenced was peripheral blood. The receptors were sampled from a man older than 75 with acute or convalescent COVID-19.

The CDR3 coding sequence is TGTGCCAGCAGTGGGGACTACACCGGGGAGCTGTTTTTT. Its translation: CASSGDYTGELFF. The gene calls are TRBV25-1 and TRBJ2-2; D is perhaps TRBD2 (6 bases). V gave up 4 bases and J gave up 3 bases, with 6 bases separating them. There are 13 residues in the CDR3. Germline CDR1 and CDR2: MGHDK and SYGVNS.

This chain joins TRBV29-1 and TRBJ1-5; TRBD1 is a possible D gene (5 bases). The V end was cut by 7 bases, the J end by 4 bases, with 11 bases between. The germline gives CDR1 SQVTM, CDR2 ANQGSEA. The CDR3 is made up of 12 amino acids. CDR3 amino acids: CSAGDSNQPQHF. The CDR3 region has the DNA TGCAGCGCCGGGGACTCGAATCAGCCCCAGCATTTT.

V gene TRBV27 combines with J gene TRBJ2-3; 9 bases map to TRBD1. The CDR3 has 14 residues. V lost 5 bases, J lost 5 bases, and 5 bases stayed unmatched. Germline V gene lookup returns CDR1 MNHEY and CDR2 SMNVEV (reference sequence). DNA for the CDR3: TGTGCCAGCAGTCTCACAGGGGGCGAAGATACGCAGTATTTT. Protein: CASSLTGGEDTQYF.

J is TRBJ1-2 and V is TRBV24-1, with a tentative D call TRBD1 (5 bases). The CDR3 is 14 amino acids. The V gene lost 4 bases and the J gene lost 7 bases, with 15 bases spanning the gap. CDR1 KGHDR and CDR2 SFDVKD come from the germline V gene. In DNA form, the CDR3 reads TGTGCCACCAGTGACTCTCTACAAAGGGGTGGCTACACCTTC. Translating gives CATSDSLQRGGYTF.

The chain links TRBV6-5 to TRBJ1-2; 9 positions agree with TRBD1. Germline CDR1 reads MNHEY; CDR2 reads SVGAGI. This CDR3 comprises 13 residues. V shed 6 bases and J 8 bases; nucleotides not matched to a gene: 7. The CDR3 here is CASRPGTGSGYTF. The CDR3 DNA sequence: TGTGCCAGCAGACCCGGGACAGGGTCCGGCTACACCTTC.

V is TRBV18 and J is TRBJ1-1; no firm D call. This CDR3 is built from 14 residues. Germline CDR1 is KGHSH and CDR2 is LQKENI. Trimming took off 4 bases at V and 2 bases at J, with 11 bases between the two ends. The CDR3 loop reads CASSRNPSNTEAFF. CDR3 bases: TGTGCCAGCTCACGTAATCCGAGCAACACTGAAGCTTTCTTT. Variable domain in full (rest from reference TRBV18 and TRBJ1-1): NAGVMQNPRHLVRRRGQEARLRCSPMKGHSHVYWYRQLPEEGLKFMVYLQKENIIDESGMPKERFSAEFPKEGPSILRIQQVVRGDSAAYFCASSRNPSNTEAFFGQGTRLTVV.

This chain uses TRBV6-4 with TRBJ1-6, with 8 nucleotides matching TRBD1. Unmatched junction bases numbered 6, after V lost 2 bases and J lost 9 bases. The CDR3 is made up of 15 amino acids. Germline V gene lookup returns CDR1 MRHNA and CDR2 SNTAGT. The CDR3 DNA is TGTGCCAGCAGTGACCAGGGGGCGGGAAGTTCACCCCTCCACTTT. Translation gives CASSDQGAGSSPLHF.

The V and J genes are TRBV5-1 and TRBJ1-3, with D possibly matching TRBD1 (5 bases). Trimming shortened V by 0 bases and J by 0 bases, and 10 bases separated the two germline ends. Germline CDR1 is SGHRS and CDR2 is YFSETQ. This CDR3 region has 16 residues. The CDR3 DNA follows: TGCGCCAGCAGCTTGGTAGGGGCCAGCTCTGGAAACACCATATATTTT. Protein: CASSLVGASSGNTIYF.

The CDR3 bases are TGCGCCAGCAGTGAGTTCCATCTAGCGGGAGGTGAAAAACTGTTTTTT. It codes for CASSEFHLAGGEKLFF. V gene TRBV10-2 combines with J gene TRBJ1-4; unclear D gene. CDR1 and CDR2 from the germline V gene are WSHSY and SAAADI. The CDR3 is made up of 16 amino acids. Between the trimmed V and J ends, which lost 1 base and 7 bases, there was a span of 16 bases.

The CDR3 spells CASSIGQALNQPQHF. CDR3 DNA: TGTGCCAGTAGTATTGGACAGGCCCTCAATCAGCCCCAGCATTTT. The chain employs TRBV19 and TRBJ1-5, with TRBD1 identical over 7 bases. Germline CDR1 and CDR2: LNHDA and SQIVND (reference sequence). V lost 3 bases and J lost 3; bases outside the gene matches: 5. The CDR3 has 15 amino acids.

This clone was recorded a few times. The chain employs TRBV9 and TRBJ2-2, with 8 bases identical to TRBD1. Losses at the gene ends were 1 base for V and 6 bases for J; bases not matched to a gene: 2. Germline lookup yields CDR1 SGDLS and CDR2 YYNGEE. The CDR3 extends over 14 amino acids. CDR3 protein: CASSVTTGAGELFF. As DNA, the CDR3 is TGTGCCAGCAGCGTAACGACAGGGGCCGGGGAGCTGTTTTTT.

V usage is TRBV11-2 and J usage is TRBJ1-2, with 7 nucleotides matching TRBD1. From germline, CDR1 is SGHAT and CDR2 FQNNGV. With 5 bases clipped from V and 5 bases from J, the junction kept 8 bases outside the gene matches. CDR3 length: 14 residues. The CDR3 region has the DNA TGTGCCAGCAGCCCGAGGGACAGAGGTTATGGCTACACCTTC. Encoded protein: CASSPRDRGYGYTF.

The rearrangement joins TRBV6-5 to TRBJ2-7, with TRBD1 matching over 12 bases. This CDR3 spans 16 amino acids. CDR1 and CDR2 from the germline V gene are MNHEY and SVGAGI. The V segment lost 4 bases and the J segment 3 bases; nucleotides outside the gene matches: 7. CDR3 in amino acids: CASSSSGTGGLYEQYF. In DNA form, the CDR3 reads TGTGCCAGCAGTTCCTCCGGGACAGGGGGCCTCTACGAGCAGTACTTC.

J is TRBJ2-1 and V is TRBV7-9; 9 bases line up with TRBD2. The germline V gene encodes CDR1 SEHNR and CDR2 FQNEAQ (reference sequence). The length of the CDR3 is 16 residues. Trimming at V came to 5 bases and at J to 1 base, leaving 6 bases not matched to a gene. Here the CDR3 DNA reads TGTGCCAGCAGCCCGAGACTAGCGGAATCCTACAATGAGCAGTTCTTC. Its translation: CASSPRLAESYNEQFF.

The chain uses TRBV5-1 and TRBJ2-2; D possibly corresponds to TRBD1 (6 bases). The V end was cut by 4 bases, the J end by 0 bases, with 10 bases between. The germline V gene has CDR1 SGHRS and CDR2 YFSETQ. The CDR3 runs 15 residues. CDR3 sequence reads: CASSPRGTNTGELFF. In DNA, the CDR3 is TGCGCCAGCAGCCCCAGGGGCACGAACACCGGGGAGCTGTTTTTT.